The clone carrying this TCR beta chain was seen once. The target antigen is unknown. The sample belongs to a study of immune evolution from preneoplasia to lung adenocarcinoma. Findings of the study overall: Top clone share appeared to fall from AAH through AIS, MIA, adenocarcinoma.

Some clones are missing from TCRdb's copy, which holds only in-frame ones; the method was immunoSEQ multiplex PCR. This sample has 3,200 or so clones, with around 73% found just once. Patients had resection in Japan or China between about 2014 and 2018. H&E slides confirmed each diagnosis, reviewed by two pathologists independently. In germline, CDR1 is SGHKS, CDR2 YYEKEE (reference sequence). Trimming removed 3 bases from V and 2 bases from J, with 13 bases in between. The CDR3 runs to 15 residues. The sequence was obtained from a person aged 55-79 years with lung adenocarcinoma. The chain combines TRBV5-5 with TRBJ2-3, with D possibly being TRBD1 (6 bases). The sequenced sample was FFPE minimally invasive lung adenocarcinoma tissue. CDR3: CASSYRVLDTDTQYF. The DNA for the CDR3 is TGTGCCAGCAGCTACAGGGTCTTGGACACAGATACGCAGTATTTT. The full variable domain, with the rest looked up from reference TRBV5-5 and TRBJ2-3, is DAGVTQSPTHLIKTRGQQVTLRCSPISGHKSVSWYQQVLGQGPQFIFQYYEKEERGRGNFPDRFSARQFPNYSSELNVNALLLGDSALYLCASSYRVLDTDTQYFGPGTRLTVL.